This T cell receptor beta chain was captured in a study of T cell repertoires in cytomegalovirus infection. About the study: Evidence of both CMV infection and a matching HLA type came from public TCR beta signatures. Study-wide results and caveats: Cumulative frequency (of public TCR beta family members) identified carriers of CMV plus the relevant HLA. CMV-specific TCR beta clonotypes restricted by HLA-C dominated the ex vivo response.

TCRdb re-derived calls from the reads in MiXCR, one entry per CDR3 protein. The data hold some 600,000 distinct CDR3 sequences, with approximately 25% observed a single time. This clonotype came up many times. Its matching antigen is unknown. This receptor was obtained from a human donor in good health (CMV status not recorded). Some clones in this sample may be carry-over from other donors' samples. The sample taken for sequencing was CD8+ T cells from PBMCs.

DNA of the CDR3: TGTGCCAGCAGCTCCCAGAGGCCGACTAGCGGGGGCCCAATTGGCAATGAGCAGTTCTTC. It is translated as CASSSQRPTSGGPIGNEQFF. J is TRBJ2-1 and V is TRBV7-6; 12 bases align to TRBD2. CDR1 and CDR2 from the germline V gene are SGHVS and FNYEAQ. V trimming: 4 bases; J trimming: 6 bases; junction bases outside the gene matches: 19. The CDR3 loop spans 20 amino acids. Full variable domain (missing parts from reference TRBV7-6 and TRBJ2-1): GAGVSQSPRYKVTKRGQDVALRCDPISGHVSLYWYRQALGQGPEFLTYFNYEAQQDKSGLPNDRFSAERPEGSISTLTIQRTEQRDSAMYRCASSSQRPTSGGPIGNEQFFGPGTRLTVL.